This TCR beta chain derives from a study of human T cells and chemical hapten exposure. Sample time point: pre-sensitization, week 0. The sample's treatment: therapeutic diphenylcyclopropenone sensitization with weekly scalp DPC. With 8 bases clipped from V and 6 bases from J, the junction kept 3 bases outside the gene matches. Per germline, CDR1 MNHEY and CDR2 SVGAGI. The CDR3 totals 14 residues. TCRdb fed the RACE reads into MiXCR, producing one record per CDR3 protein. The data hold around 120,000 distinct CDR3 sequences, with roughly 13% observed a single time. The V call is TRBV6-5, the J call TRBJ2-2; 13 nucleotides align to TRBD2. This TCR derives from a woman aged 18-30 years with alopecia areata. Some clones in this sample may be carry-over from other donors' samples. The source material was whole blood, sampled in connection with sensitization to the hapten diphenylcyclopropenone (DPC). Here the CDR3 DNA reads TGTGCCAGCGGACTAGCGGGGGTTCCCGGGGAGCTGTTTTTT. This translates into CASGLAGVPGELFF.